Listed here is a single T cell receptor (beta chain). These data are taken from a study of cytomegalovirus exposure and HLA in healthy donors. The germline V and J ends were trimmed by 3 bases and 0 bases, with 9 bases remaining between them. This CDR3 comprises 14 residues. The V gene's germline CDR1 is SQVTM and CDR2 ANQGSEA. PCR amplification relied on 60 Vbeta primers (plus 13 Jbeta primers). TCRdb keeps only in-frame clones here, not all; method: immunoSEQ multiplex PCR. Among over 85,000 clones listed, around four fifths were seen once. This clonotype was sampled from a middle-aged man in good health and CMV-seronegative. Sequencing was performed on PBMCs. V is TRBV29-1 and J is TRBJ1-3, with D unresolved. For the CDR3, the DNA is TGCAGCGTTGAGGCGGTTAGCTCTGGAAACACCATATATTTT. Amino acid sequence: CSVEAVSSGNTIYF.